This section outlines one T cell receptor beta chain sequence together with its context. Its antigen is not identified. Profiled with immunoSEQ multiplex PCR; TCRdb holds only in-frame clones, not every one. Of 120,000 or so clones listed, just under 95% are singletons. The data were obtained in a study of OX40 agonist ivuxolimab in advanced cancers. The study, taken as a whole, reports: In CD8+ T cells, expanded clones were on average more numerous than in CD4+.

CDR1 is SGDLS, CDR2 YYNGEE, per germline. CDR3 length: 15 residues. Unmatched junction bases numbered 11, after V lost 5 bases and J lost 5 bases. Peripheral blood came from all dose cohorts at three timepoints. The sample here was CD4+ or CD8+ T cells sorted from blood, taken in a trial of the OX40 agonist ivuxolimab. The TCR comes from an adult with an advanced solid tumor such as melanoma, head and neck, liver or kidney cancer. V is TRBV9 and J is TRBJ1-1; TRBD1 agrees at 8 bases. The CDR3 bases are TGTGCCAGCAGTCCGACAGGGGAACGGCTGACTGAAGCTTTCTTT. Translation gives CASSPTGERLTEAFF.